This entry lists 21 T cell receptor beta chains sequenced from one sample in a study of blood T cell repertoires in COVID-19. Measured with immunoSEQ multiplex PCR; TCRdb has only the in-frame clones, and not every one. In the table there are fewer than 200,000 clones, 83% of which are singletons. The sequenced sample was PBMCs or T cells enriched from blood (not recorded which). Receptors were obtained from a woman aged 45 to 65 in a cohort exposed to, infected with or recovered from COVID-19 (not recorded which).

This clone came up many times. The junction differs from germline at one of its ends, possibly a read error. The chain combines TRBV7-2 with TRBJ1-5; D gene ambiguous. This CDR3 has 13 residues. The germline V gene encodes CDR1 SGHTA and CDR2 FQGNSA. CDR3 DNA: TGTGCCAGCAGCTTAGGAGGGAATCGGCCCCAGCATTTT. Translating gives CASSLGGNRPQHF.

The chain uses TRBV7-9 and TRBJ2-7; D might be TRBD1 (5 bases). CDR1 SEHNR and CDR2 FQNEAQ come from the germline V gene (reference sequence). There are 15 residues in the CDR3. Trimming removed 0 bases from V and 6 bases from J, with 15 bases in between. The CDR3 protein is CASSLALSERGEQYF. As DNA, the CDR3 is TGTGCCAGCAGCTTAGCGCTCAGCGAAAGGGGCGAGCAGTACTTC. The variable domain in full, with the rest retrieved from reference TRBV7-9 and TRBJ2-7, is DTGVSQNPRHKITKRGQNVTFRCDPISEHNRLYWYRQTLGQGPEFLTYFQNEAQLEKSRLLSDRFSAERPKGSFSTLEIQRTEQGDSAMYLCASSLALSERGEQYFGPGTRLTVT.

This chain links TRBV3-1 (or the pseudogene TRBV3-2) with TRBJ1-1; no firm D call. CDR1 and CDR2 from the germline V gene are LGHDT and YNNKEL (reference sequence). The CDR3 totals 12 residues. Trimming left V 3 bases short and J 8 bases short, with 10 bases between. The chain's CDR3 is CASSHLSSEAFF. As DNA, the CDR3 is TGTGCCAGCAGCCATCTTTCTTCCGAAGCTTTCTTT.

Only one count was recorded for this clone. The chain joins TRBV28 to TRBJ1-6; 7 nucleotides match TRBD1. This CDR3 is built from 16 residues. Germline loops: CDR1 MDHEN, CDR2 SYDVKM. Unmatched junction bases numbered 11, after V lost 5 bases and J lost 7 bases. CDR3 bases: TGTGCCAGCAGTGACCCGGGACAGAAAGACAATTCACCCCTCCACTTT. Translation gives CASSDPGQKDNSPLHF.

The V and J genes are TRBV6-1 and TRBJ2-3, with D uncertain. V shed 3 bases and J shed 1 base, with 5 bases lying between them. CDR1 MNHNS and CDR2 SASEGT come from the germline V gene. This CDR3 contains 13 residues. The CDR3 loop reads CASSDIGTDTQYF. For the CDR3, the DNA is TGTGCCAGCAGTGATATTGGCACAGATACGCAGTATTTT.

The chain uses TRBV4-2 and TRBJ2-7, with D possibly being TRBD2 (6 bases). Trimming left V 1 base short and J 4 bases short, with 11 bases between. The germline gives CDR1 LGHNA, CDR2 YNFKEQ. The CDR3 extends over 14 amino acids. The CDR3 region has the DNA TGTGCCAGCAGCCAAGCAGCTGGAGGGTACGAGCAGTACTTC. Residues: CASSQAAGGYEQYF.

The chain recombines TRBV19 with TRBJ1-4, with D unresolved. The CDR3 spans 13 residues. Trimming took 2 bases from V and 6 from J, leaving 7 bases between them. The germline CDR1 and CDR2 sequences are LNHDA and SQIVND (reference sequence). The CDR3 loop is CASSIQVDEKLFF. The CDR3 bases are TGTGCCAGTAGTATACAGGTCGATGAAAAACTGTTTTTT.

The DNA of the CDR3 is TGCAGCGTTGGGGCCAGGACTAATGAAAAACTGTTTTTT. This gives the protein CSVGARTNEKLFF. The chain joins TRBV29-1 to TRBJ1-4; no clear D gene. The ends were cut back, 4 bases at V and 2 bases at J, with 8 bases in the middle. The CDR3 loop spans 13 amino acids. CDR1 and CDR2 from the germline V gene are SQVTM and ANQGSEA.

V gene TRBV12-3 or TRBV12-4 combines with J gene TRBJ1-2; no definite D call. V lost 7 bases, J lost 3 bases, and 12 bases lay in between. This CDR3 has 13 amino acids. The DNA for the CDR3 is TGTGCCAGCACACCGACTTTGGACTATGGCTACACCTTC. It encodes CASTPTLDYGYTF.

This clone came up a few times. The V and J genes are TRBV5-6 and TRBJ2-2; 8 nucleotides align to TRBD2. CDR1 and CDR2 from the germline V gene are SGHDT and YYEEEE. J lost 4 bases, V lost 3 bases, and 11 bases had no gene match. The CDR3 loop spans 17 amino acids. CDR3 in amino acids: CASSWGMTSDGTGELFF. DNA of the CDR3: TGTGCCAGCAGCTGGGGGATGACTAGCGACGGCACCGGGGAGCTGTTTTTT.

The CDR3 DNA follows: TGTGCCAGCAGACCCGGGACAGGGGGCTCCTACGAGCAGTACTTC. Translating it yields CASRPGTGGSYEQYF. The rearrangement links TRBV7-6 to TRBJ2-7; 11 bases are a match to TRBD1. Germline lookup yields CDR1 SGHVS and CDR2 FNYEAQ. V shed 6 bases and J 0 bases; nucleotides not matched to a gene: 4. This CDR3 has 15 amino acids.

This clone was recorded once. The chain carries TRBV6-5 and TRBJ1-5; 9 positions match TRBD1. The germline V gene encodes CDR1 MNHEY and CDR2 SVGAGI. CDR3 length: 15 residues. The J segment lost 1 base and the V segment lost 5 bases, leaving 3 bases of the junction unmatched. For the CDR3, the DNA is TGTGCCAGCAGTCTTGACAGGGGGAGCAATCAGCCCCAGCATTTT. Translating gives CASSLDRGSNQPQHF.

The genes are TRBV19 and TRBJ2-7; D may be TRBD2 (6 bases). This CDR3 is 12 amino acids long. Per germline, CDR1 LNHDA and CDR2 SQIVND (reference sequence). Trimming removed 5 bases from V and 7 bases from J, with 12 bases in between. The CDR3 sequence is CASSFPAGEQYF. CDR3 DNA: TGTGCCAGTAGTTTCCCGGCGGGGGAGCAGTACTTC.

The CDR3 DNA is TGTGCCAGCAGCTTGACAGGGGGCGGCGGGGAGCTGTTTTTT. Its protein is CASSLTGGGGELFF. This chain joins TRBV9 and TRBJ2-2, with 10 nucleotides matching TRBD1. CDR1 and CDR2 from the germline V gene are SGDLS and YYNGEE. The CDR3 loop spans 14 amino acids. V was pared by 4 bases and J by 7 bases, with 4 bases of the junction left unmatched.

The chain links TRBV3-1 (or the pseudogene TRBV3-2) to TRBJ1-1, with 9 bases matching TRBD1. This CDR3 comprises 15 residues. The V segment lost 6 bases and the J segment 5 bases; nucleotides outside the gene matches: 10. Germline assignment: CDR1 LGHDT and CDR2 YNNKEL (reference sequence). CDR3 loop: CASRLTGGGKTEAFF. The CDR3 nucleotides are TGTGCCAGCAGACTTACAGGGGGCGGTAAGACTGAAGCTTTCTTT.

The chain has TRBV7-3 and TRBJ2-3; 10 bases align to TRBD1. The CDR3 contains 16 residues. Germline CDR1 reads SGHTA; CDR2 reads FQGTGA. J gave up 5 bases and V 5 bases, and 10 bases lay outside the gene matches. Here the CDR3 DNA reads TGTGCCAGCAGCCCATGGGGGACAGGGGAGAAAGATACGCAGTATTTT. Its protein product is CASSPWGTGEKDTQYF.

The chain carries TRBV29-1 and TRBJ1-2; D uncertain. The CDR3 length is 13 residues. The V end was cut by 0 bases, the J end by 5 bases, with 10 bases between. Per the germline V gene, CDR1 is SQVTM and CDR2 is ANQGSEA. The CDR3 here is CSVEDHGSYGYTF. For the CDR3, the DNA is TGCAGCGTTGAAGATCATGGGAGTTATGGCTACACCTTC.

This chain links TRBV28 with TRBJ2-3; D is possibly TRBD1 (5 bases). Germline loops: CDR1 MDHEN, CDR2 SYDVKM. Deletions cut 3 bases from V and 4 bases from J, with 11 bases between. The CDR3 is 14 amino acids. CDR3 in DNA: TGTGCCAGCAGTTTGCGCAGGGCTGCAGATACGCAGTATTTT. Its translation: CASSLRRAADTQYF.

There are a few counts of this clone. The rearrangement joins TRBV21-1 to TRBJ2-7; the tabulated D call, TRBD2, remains unverified against the DNA. TRBV21-1 corresponds to a pseudogene. The CDR3 is 24 amino acids. The CDR3: CASSKEVRREHRANSSGTSYEQYF. In DNA, the CDR3 is TGTGCCAGCAGCAAAGAGGTACGAAGGGAGCACCGGGCAAATTCTAGCGGGACCTCCTACGAGCAGTACTTC.

This chain joins TRBV2 and TRBJ2-2; 8 positions match TRBD1. The V gene's germline CDR1 is SNHLY and CDR2 FYNNEI. The CDR3 runs 14 residues. Losses at the gene ends were 10 bases for V and 1 base for J; bases not matched to a gene: 5. The CDR3 protein is CANGQGVNTGELFF. DNA for the CDR3: TGTGCCAATGGACAGGGAGTGAACACCGGGGAGCTGTTTTTT.

V gene TRBV15 combines with J gene TRBJ2-1, with D perhaps TRBD1 (5 bases). The CDR3 is 15 amino acids. Germline V gene data show CDR1 as LNHNV and CDR2 as YYDKDF (reference sequence). Trimming took 0 bases from V and 5 from J, leaving 11 bases between them. The CDR3: CATSRDRQGNNEQFF. The CDR3 DNA reads TGTGCCACCAGCAGAGATCGGCAGGGAAACAATGAGCAGTTCTTC.